This T cell receptor beta chain was found in a study of cytomegalovirus exposure and HLA in healthy donors. CDR1 MGHRA and CDR2 YSYEKL come from the germline V gene. This CDR3 contains 15 residues. The ends lost 3 bases at V and 8 bases at J; junction bases unmatched: 8. The PCR used 60 Vbeta and 13 Jbeta primers. TCRdb's copy holds only in-frame clones and misses some; the assay was immunoSEQ multiplex PCR. This table has more than 95,000 clones, 80% to 90% appearing once. The sequenced material came from PBMCs. This sequence was found in a woman aged 40 to 55 in good health and CMV-seropositive. V and J are TRBV4-1 and TRBJ2-2; the match to TRBD2 covers 8 bases. CDR3 loop: CASSQIGGEVGELFF. The CDR3 DNA sequence: TGCGCCAGCAGCCAGATCGGGGGGGAGGTAGGGGAGCTGTTTTTT.